These 5 T cell receptor beta chains were sequenced from one sample in a study of blood T cells in healthy people across ages. Primed by a sample-barcoded 5' primer and a J-beta primer mix, a second PCR proceeded for about 6 to 12 cycles. TCRdb re-analysed the 5' RACE reads in MiXCR, keeping a single row per CDR3 protein. Here the sample spans hundreds of thousands of distinct CDR3 sequences, about 46% being singletons. The sequenced sample consisted of blood. The receptors here all came from a man older than 75 in good health.

Worth noting for this clonotype: The junction departs from the called germline gene at one end, perhaps through a read error. The chain combines TRBV13 with TRBJ1-1; D gene uncertain. From germline, CDR1 is PRHDT and CDR2 FYEKMQ (reference sequence). The CDR3 consists of 13 residues. CDR3 nucleotide sequence: TGTGCCAGCAGCGGGTCTAAGCCGGGTGAATCTTTCTTT. Its translation: CASSGSKPGESFF.

The V call is TRBV20-1, the J call TRBJ1-5, with 8 bases matching TRBD1. Trimming removed 3 bases from V and 7 bases from J; junction bases left unmatched: 11. The germline CDR1 and CDR2 sequences are DFQATT and SNEGSKA (reference sequence). The CDR3 extends over 15 amino acids. CDR3 DNA: TGCAGTGCTAGGTCACCGACAGGGGCTAAGCAGCCCCAGCATTTT. Amino acids: CSARSPTGAKQPQHF.

J is TRBJ2-5 and V is TRBV9; D perhaps matches TRBD2 (5 bases). V lost 3 bases and J 6 bases, leaving 15 bases between the germline ends. The germline CDR1 and CDR2 sequences are SGDLS and YYNGEE. There are 14 residues in the CDR3. This CDR3 reads CASSGLGVRKTQYF. The CDR3 DNA reads TGTGCCAGCAGCGGTCTCGGGGTTCGGAAGACCCAGTACTTC.

This clonotype was observed a few times. This chain joins TRBV20-1 and TRBJ2-2; TRBD2 might be the D (6 bases). The germline V gene has CDR1 DFQATT and CDR2 SNEGSKA (reference sequence). V lost 3 bases and J 4 bases, leaving 12 bases between the germline ends. The CDR3 contains 14 residues. This chain's CDR3 is CSARAGTFTGELFF. The CDR3 DNA follows: TGCAGTGCTAGGGCGGGGACTTTCACCGGGGAGCTGTTTTTT.

This clonotype has a count of ten or more. The rearrangement joins TRBV6-5 to TRBJ2-7, with 9 bases matching TRBD1. Looked up from germline, CDR1 is MNHEY and CDR2 is SVGAGI. The CDR3 consists of 16 residues. With V trimmed by 0 bases and J by 1 base, 4 bases remained unmatched. CDR3 residues: CASSYSWGTGSYEQYF. The DNA for the CDR3 is TGTGCCAGCAGTTACTCCTGGGGGACAGGGTCCTACGAGCAGTACTTC.